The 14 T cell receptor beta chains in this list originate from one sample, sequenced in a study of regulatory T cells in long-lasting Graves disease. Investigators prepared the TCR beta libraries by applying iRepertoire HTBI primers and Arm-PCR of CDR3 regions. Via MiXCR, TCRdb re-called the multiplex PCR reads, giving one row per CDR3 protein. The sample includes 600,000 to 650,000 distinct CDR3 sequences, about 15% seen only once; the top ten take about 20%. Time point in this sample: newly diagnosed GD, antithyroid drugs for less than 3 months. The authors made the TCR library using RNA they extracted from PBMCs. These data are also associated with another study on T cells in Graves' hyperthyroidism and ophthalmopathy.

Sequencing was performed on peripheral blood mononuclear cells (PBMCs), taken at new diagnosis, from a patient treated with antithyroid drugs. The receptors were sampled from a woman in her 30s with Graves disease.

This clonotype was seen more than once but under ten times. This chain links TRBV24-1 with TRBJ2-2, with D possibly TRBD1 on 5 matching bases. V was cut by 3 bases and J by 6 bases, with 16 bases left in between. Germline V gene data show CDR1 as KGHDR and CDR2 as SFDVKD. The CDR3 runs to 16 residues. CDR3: CATSDNRGAVAGELFF. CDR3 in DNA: TGTGCCACCAGTGATAACCGTGGGGCGGTAGCCGGGGAGCTGTTTTTT.

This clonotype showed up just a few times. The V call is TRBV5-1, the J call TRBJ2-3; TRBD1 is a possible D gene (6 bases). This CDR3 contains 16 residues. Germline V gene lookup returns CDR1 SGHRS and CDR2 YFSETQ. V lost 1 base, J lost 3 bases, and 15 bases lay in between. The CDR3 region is CASSLSSSGATDTQYF. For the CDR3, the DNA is TGCGCCAGCAGCTTGTCTTCCTCAGGGGCAACAGATACGCAGTATTTT.

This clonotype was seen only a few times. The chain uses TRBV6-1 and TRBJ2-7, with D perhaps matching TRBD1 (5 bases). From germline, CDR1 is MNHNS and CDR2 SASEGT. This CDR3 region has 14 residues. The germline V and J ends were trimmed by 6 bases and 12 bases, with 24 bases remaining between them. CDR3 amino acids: CASSRLKMTERPYF. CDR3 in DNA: TGTGCCAGCAGCCGACTGAAGATGACAGAAAGACCGTACTTC.

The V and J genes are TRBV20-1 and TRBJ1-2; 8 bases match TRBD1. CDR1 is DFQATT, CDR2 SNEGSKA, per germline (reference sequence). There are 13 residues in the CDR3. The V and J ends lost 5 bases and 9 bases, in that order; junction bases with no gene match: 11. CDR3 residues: CSAPDQGARSYTF. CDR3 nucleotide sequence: TGCAGTGCTCCAGATCAGGGGGCGCGGAGCTACACCTTC.

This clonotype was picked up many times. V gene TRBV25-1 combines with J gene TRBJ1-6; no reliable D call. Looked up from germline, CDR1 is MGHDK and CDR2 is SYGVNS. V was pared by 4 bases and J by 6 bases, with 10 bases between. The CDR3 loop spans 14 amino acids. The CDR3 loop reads CASSADGSNSPLHF. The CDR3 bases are TGTGCCAGCAGTGCCGACGGTTCTAATTCACCCCTCCACTTT. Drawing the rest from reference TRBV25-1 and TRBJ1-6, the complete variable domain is EADIYQTPRYLVIGTGKKITLECSQTMGHDKMYWYQQDPGMELHLIHYSYGVNSTEKGDLSSESTVSRIRTEHFPLTLESARPSHTSQYLCASSADGSNSPLHFGNGTRLTVT.

CDR3 bases: TGCAGTGTGAACCCGGGACTAGTGTATGATACGCAGTATTTT. Protein product: CSVNPGLVYDTQYF. The V and J genes are TRBV20-1 and TRBJ2-3; 8 bases are a match to TRBD2. Looked up from germline, CDR1 is DFQATT and CDR2 is SNEGSKA (reference sequence). The CDR3 is 14 residues long. V was pared by 7 bases and J by 6 bases, with 12 bases of the junction left unmatched.

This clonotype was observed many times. CDR3 amino acids: CASSEAGPDEAFF. The CDR3 DNA reads TGTGCCAGCAGTGAAGCAGGGCCTGATGAAGCTTTCTTT. The chain joins TRBV6-1 to TRBJ1-1, with D uncertain. There are 13 residues in the CDR3. With 0 bases removed from V and 7 bases from J, the gap between germline ends came to 9 bases. The germline CDR1 and CDR2 sequences are MNHNS and SASEGT.

This CDR3 reads CASSFSGIGDQPQHF. The CDR3 nucleotides read TGTGCCAGCAGTTTCTCGGGGATCGGCGATCAGCCCCAGCATTTT. The genes are TRBV2 and TRBJ1-5; D not resolved. The CDR3 is made up of 15 amino acids. V was shortened by 5 bases and J by 5 bases, with 16 bases between the two germline ends. The germline V gene encodes CDR1 SNHLY and CDR2 FYNNEI.

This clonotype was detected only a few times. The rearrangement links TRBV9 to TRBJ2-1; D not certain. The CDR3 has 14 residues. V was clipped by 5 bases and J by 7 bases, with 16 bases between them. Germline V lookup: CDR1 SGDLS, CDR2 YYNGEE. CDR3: CASSLLLIGNEQFF. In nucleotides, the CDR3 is TGTGCCAGCAGTCTACTACTTATTGGGAATGAGCAGTTCTTC.

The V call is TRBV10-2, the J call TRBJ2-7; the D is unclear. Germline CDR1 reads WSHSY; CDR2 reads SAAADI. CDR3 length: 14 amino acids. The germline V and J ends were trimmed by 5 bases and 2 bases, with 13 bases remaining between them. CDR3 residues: CASSHPVTTYEQYF. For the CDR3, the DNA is TGCGCCAGCAGTCACCCAGTGACGACCTACGAGCAGTACTTC.

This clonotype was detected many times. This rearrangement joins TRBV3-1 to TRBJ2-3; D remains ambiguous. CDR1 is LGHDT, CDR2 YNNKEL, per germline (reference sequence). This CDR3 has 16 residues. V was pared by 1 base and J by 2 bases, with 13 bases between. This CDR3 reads CASSQVGRQSTDTQYF. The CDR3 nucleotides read TGTGCCAGCAGCCAAGTCGGCAGACAATCCACAGATACGCAGTATTTT.

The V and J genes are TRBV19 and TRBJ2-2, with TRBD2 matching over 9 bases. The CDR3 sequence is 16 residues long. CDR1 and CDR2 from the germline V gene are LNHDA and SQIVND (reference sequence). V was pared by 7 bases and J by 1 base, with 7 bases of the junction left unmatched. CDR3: CASTQLAGLNTGELFF. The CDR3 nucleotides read TGTGCCAGTACCCAACTAGCGGGCCTGAACACCGGGGAGCTGTTTTTT.

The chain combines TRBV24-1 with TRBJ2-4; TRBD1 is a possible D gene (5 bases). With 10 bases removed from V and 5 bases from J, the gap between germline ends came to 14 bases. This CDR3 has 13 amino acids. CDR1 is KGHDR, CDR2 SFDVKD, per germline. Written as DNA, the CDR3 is TGTGCCACTGCGCAGGGCAGGGAAAACATTCAGTACTTC. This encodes CATAQGRENIQYF.

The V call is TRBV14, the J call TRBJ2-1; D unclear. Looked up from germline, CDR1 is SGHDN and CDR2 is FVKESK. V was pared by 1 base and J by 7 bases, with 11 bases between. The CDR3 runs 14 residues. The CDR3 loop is CASSQGLGRNEQFF. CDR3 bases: TGTGCCAGCAGCCAAGGGCTGGGTCGGAATGAGCAGTTCTTC. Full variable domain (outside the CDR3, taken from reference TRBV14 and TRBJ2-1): EAGVTQFPSHSVIEKGQTVTLRCDPISGHDNLYWYRRVMGKEIKFLLHFVKESKQDESGMPNNRFLAERTGGTYSTLKVQPAELEDSGVYFCASSQGLGRNEQFFGPGTRLTVL.